This T cell receptor (beta chain) came from a study of blood T cell repertoires in COVID-19. Study details: The analysed material was cDNA or gDNA that came from T cells, B-cell-depleted T cells, or PBMCs.

This CDR3 is 13 amino acids long. V shed 6 bases and J shed 6 bases, with 14 bases lying between them. Germline lookup yields CDR1 SGHTA and CDR2 FQGNSA. In the authors' workflow: Reference gene primer amplification gave estimated nucleated cell counts. Generated by immunoSEQ multiplex PCR, the TCRdb table keeps only in-frame clones and is missing some. V, J and clone size reflect that table, while D and trimming were determined from the DNA. The sample has tens of thousands of clones; around 90% are singletons. The chain recombines TRBV7-2 with TRBJ1-2, with a weak D call TRBD1 (5 bases). This receptor was obtained from a man in his fifties or sixties with acute or convalescent COVID-19. Sequenced material: peripheral blood. The CDR3 region has the DNA TGTGCCAGCAGTTACTGGGGGGATCATGGCTACACCTTC. Translation gives CASSYWGDHGYTF. Complete variable domain (other parts from reference TRBV7-2 and TRBJ1-2): GAGVSQSPSNKVTEKGKDVELRCDPISGHTALYWYRQSLGQGLEFLIYFQGNSAPDKSGLPSDRFSAERTGGSVSTLTIQRTQQEDSAVYLCASSYWGDHGYTFGSGTRLTVV.